These 20 T cell receptor beta chains came from one sample sequenced in a study of synovial regulatory T cells in juvenile arthritis. Overall study findings and caveats: Inflammation-associated Treg cells in blood had less TCR diversity than the remaining blood Treg cells.

Measured with immunoSEQ multiplex PCR; TCRdb has only the in-frame clones, and not every one. Across 1,400 or so clones, the top ten clones capture 4% to 6% of the sample. For these receptors, no antigen is known. The sequencing input was Treg cells from blood. Subset given: HLA-DR+ inflammation-associated blood Treg cells. The receptors here all came from a donor younger than 30 with juvenile idiopathic arthritis.

This chain uses TRBV27 with TRBJ2-1; with no DNA, the TCRdb D assignment of TRBD2 cannot be verified. This CDR3 has 13 amino acids. Only the protein sequence is given. Germline-derived CDR1 and CDR2 are MNHEY and SMNVEV (reference sequence). The chain's CDR3 is CASSPTAAGEQFF.

Frequency places this clone as medium-sized. The chain recombines TRBV2 with TRBJ2-5. The CDR3 is made up of 15 amino acids. DNA is not recorded here. Germline CDR1 SNHLY, CDR2 FYNNEI. The CDR3 sequence is CASSIGATAQETQYF.

By frequency, this clone is medium-sized (0.01 to 0.1%). The J gene is TRBJ2-1, the V gene TRBV29-1; without DNA, the TCRdb call of TRBD1 cannot be checked. This CDR3 is 11 amino acids long. The protein alone is recorded here. Germline assignment: CDR1 SQVTM and CDR2 ANQGSEA. The CDR3 protein is CSVANDREQFF.

This sequence joins TRBV7-2 and TRBJ2-5; TCRdb lists TRBD1, though no DNA is available to test this call. The germline gives CDR1 SGHTA, CDR2 FQGNSA. The CDR3 is 15 amino acids. The DNA sequence is not available. The CDR3 reads CASSGGDRGRETQYF.

The V gene is TRBV6-1, the J gene TRBJ1-1. Germline V gene data show CDR1 as MNHNS and CDR2 as SASEGT. The CDR3 covers 13 residues. No DNA is listed. CDR3 region: CASSVRGNTEAFF.

By frequency, this clone is medium-sized. The chain joins TRBV25-1 to TRBJ1-1; TCRdb lists TRBD1, though no DNA is available to test this call. The CDR3 is made up of 12 amino acids. DNA is not recorded here. CDR1 and CDR2 from the germline V gene are MGHDK and SYGVNS. This CDR3 reads CASSTGDTEAFF.

This clone counts as medium-sized by frequency. The chain carries TRBV6-6 and TRBJ2-7; no DNA is available, so the TRBD2 call from TCRdb remains unchecked. This CDR3 has 16 amino acids. No DNA appears here. Germline values: CDR1 MNHNY, CDR2 SVGAGI (reference sequence). This chain's CDR3 is CASSYTSGRPSYEQYF.

By frequency, this clone registers medium-sized. The chain uses TRBV7-9 and TRBJ1-5. Per the germline V gene, CDR1 is SEHNR and CDR2 is FQNEAQ (reference sequence). The CDR3 extends over 13 amino acids. The protein alone is recorded here. CDR3 protein: CASSLGPPFPQHF.

In terms of frequency, this clone is medium-sized. The V and J genes are TRBV5-6 and TRBJ2-5. The CDR3 is 18 residues long. DNA is not recorded here. Germline V gene sequence: CDR1 SGHDT, CDR2 YYEEEE. This CDR3 reads CASSLVWGQTLYQETQYF.

This clone is called medium-sized based on its frequency. This CDR3 is CALTRGWSEAFF. The gene calls are TRBV30 and TRBJ1-1; no DNA is available, so the TRBD1 call from TCRdb remains unchecked. There are 12 residues in the CDR3. Only the protein is on record. CDR1 and CDR2 (germline): GTSNPN, SVGIG (reference sequence). Variable domain in full (rest from reference TRBV30 and TRBJ1-1): SQTIHQWPATLVQPVGSPLSLECTVEGTSNPNLYWYRQAAGRGLQLLFYSVGIGQISSEVPQNLSASRPQDRQFILSSKKLLLSDSGFYLCALTRGWSEAFFGQGTRLTVV.

Its frequency marks this clone as large (0.1 to 1%). V gene TRBV5-4 combines with J gene TRBJ1-2; the TCRdb D gene call, TRBD1, has no DNA to confirm it. The CDR3 spans 15 residues. No DNA is recorded. Germline V gene lookup returns CDR1 SGHNT and CDR2 YYREEE (reference sequence). CDR3 protein: CASSPQQGADYGYTF.

Considering frequency, this clone is medium-sized (0.01 to 0.1%). The V call is TRBV18, the J call TRBJ2-2; TCRdb indicates TRBD1, and absent DNA this call remains unverified. From germline, CDR1 is KGHSH and CDR2 LQKENI. The CDR3 sequence is 18 residues long. The nucleotide record is missing. The CDR3 protein is CASSPTRPGQGNTGELFF.

This clone is classed as medium-sized by frequency. This rearrangement joins TRBV6-5 to TRBJ1-1. In germline, CDR1 is MNHEY, CDR2 SVGAGI. This CDR3 region has 13 residues. No DNA is recorded. The CDR3 here is CASSNRGGTEAFF.

The V gene is TRBV9, the J gene TRBJ2-3; TCRdb's D call of TRBD2 is untestable without DNA. CDR1 is SGDLS, CDR2 YYNGEE, per germline. CDR3 length: 19 amino acids. The entry carries no DNA sequence. The CDR3 loop is CASSVASGTTSGGTDTQYF.

By frequency, this clone is medium-sized (0.01 to 0.1%). The V gene is TRBV27, the J gene TRBJ1-2. Germline-derived CDR1 and CDR2 are MNHEY and SMNVEV (reference sequence). The CDR3 is 15 amino acids. DNA is not on record. This CDR3 reads CASSLSHGLYYGYTF.

This clone is called medium-sized based on its frequency. This chain uses TRBV9 with TRBJ1-1; with no DNA, the TCRdb D assignment of TRBD1 cannot be verified. Germline values: CDR1 SGDLS, CDR2 YYNGEE. The CDR3 totals 16 residues. The DNA is not on file. The CDR3: CASSVADRGGYTEAFF.

This clone is large (0.1 to 1%) by frequency. V is TRBV5-4 and J is TRBJ2-7; TCRdb indicates TRBD1, and absent DNA this call remains unverified. The germline CDR1 and CDR2 sequences are SGHNT and YYREEE (reference sequence). This CDR3 spans 15 amino acids. The record lacks a DNA sequence. The CDR3 protein is CASSSPSSGAYEQYF.

This chain connects TRBV19 to TRBJ2-5; lacking DNA, the TRBD2 call made by TCRdb goes unchecked. The CDR3 covers 13 residues. This entry has no DNA. The germline V gene encodes CDR1 LNHDA and CDR2 SQIVND (reference sequence). The CDR3: CASSLRAGETQYF.

This clone shows up as medium-sized by frequency. The CDR3 spells CASSQGLAGGTDTQYF. The chain links TRBV5-4 to TRBJ2-3; TCRdb lists TRBD2, though no DNA is available to test this call. The CDR3 has 16 amino acids. No DNA appears here. From germline, CDR1 is SGHNT and CDR2 YYREEE (reference sequence).

Frequency places this clone as medium-sized (0.01 to 0.1%). The rearrangement uses TRBV6-5 and TRBJ2-5; checking the TCRdb D call of TRBD2 is not possible without DNA. Germline V gene data show CDR1 as MNHEY and CDR2 as SVGAGI. CDR3 size: 12 residues. The nucleotide record is missing. This chain's CDR3 is CASREDGETQYF.